The rows below give T cell receptor beta chains drawn from one sample of a study of vaccination effects on CD4 cells after COVID-19. Profiling relied on immunoSEQ multiplex PCR, and the TCRdb table lists in-frame clones only, not all of them. The sample holds about 68,000 clones, 75% to 90% seen once. No antigen has been assigned to these receptors. Source: CD4+ T cells from PBMCs cultured with SARS-CoV-2 spike peptides, taken before COVID-19 vaccination. These receptors originate from a human donor who received a COVID-19 vaccine. Each CDR3 is given with its conserved first and last residue. Each record gives: CDR3 DNA, CDR3 protein, clone size, CDR3 length, D gene, J gene, V gene. D genes are given only for firm matches. A clone size is listed for some rows: how often the clone was seen (once, few, many), or a class if it is expanded.

cdr3_nt: TGTGCCAGTAGTATATCCCAGGGCACTGAAGCTTTCTTT; cdr3_aa: CASSISQGTEAFF; clone_size: once; cdr3_length: 13; d_call: -; j_call: TRBJ1-1; v_call: TRBV19
cdr3_nt: TGTGCCAGCAGCCAGGTAAATGGCTACACCTTC; cdr3_aa: CASSQVNGYTF; clone_size: -; cdr3_length: 11; d_call: -; j_call: TRBJ1-2; v_call: TRBV3-1/TRBV3-2
cdr3_nt: TGTGCCAGCAGTTACAGAGGGGTCCCCTATGGCTACACCTTC; cdr3_aa: CASSYRGVPYGYTF; clone_size: -; cdr3_length: 14; d_call: -; j_call: TRBJ1-2; v_call: TRBV28
cdr3_nt: TGTGCCAGCAGTTACAGGTCAAGCTATGGCTACACCTTC; cdr3_aa: CASSYRSSYGYTF; clone_size: -; cdr3_length: 13; d_call: -; j_call: TRBJ1-2; v_call: TRBV6-5
cdr3_nt: TGTGCCAGCAGCTTAGGCCACGGGACAGGGGGTGAAGCTTTCTTT; cdr3_aa: CASSLGHGTGGEAFF; clone_size: -; cdr3_length: 15; d_call: TRBD1; j_call: TRBJ1-1; v_call: TRBV7-2
cdr3_nt: TGCGCCAGCAGCTTGGGCGCCCACCAAGAGACCCAGTACTTC; cdr3_aa: CASSLGAHQETQYF; clone_size: -; cdr3_length: 14; d_call: -; j_call: TRBJ2-5; v_call: TRBV5-1
cdr3_nt: TGTGCCAGCAGGAAACAGGGGGCGAACACCGGGGAGCTGTTTTTT; cdr3_aa: CASRKQGANTGELFF; clone_size: -; cdr3_length: 15; d_call: TRBD1; j_call: TRBJ2-2; v_call: TRBV28
cdr3_nt: TGCGCCAGCAGCCGAGCCGGGGGGTACAGGGAGGGCTACACCTTC; cdr3_aa: CASSRAGGYREGYTF; clone_size: -; cdr3_length: 15; d_call: -; j_call: TRBJ1-2; v_call: TRBV4-1
cdr3_nt: TGCAGCGTTGACATGGGGACGGCCAATGAGCAGTTCTTC; cdr3_aa: CSVDMGTANEQFF; clone_size: -; cdr3_length: 13; d_call: -; j_call: TRBJ2-1; v_call: TRBV29-1
cdr3_nt: TGCGCCAGCAGCTTCCCAGAAGTCGGTACGCAGTATTTT; cdr3_aa: CASSFPEVGTQYF; clone_size: -; cdr3_length: 13; d_call: -; j_call: TRBJ2-3; v_call: TRBV5-1
cdr3_nt: TGTGCCAGCAGCCAAGACTATTGGACAGGATTTCCCCCTGGGGCCAACGTCCTGACTTTC; cdr3_aa: CASSQDYWTGFPPGANVLTF; clone_size: -; cdr3_length: 20; d_call: TRBD1; j_call: TRBJ2-6; v_call: TRBV3-1/TRBV3-2
cdr3_nt: TGTGCCAGCTCTCGGGACGAAGAGACCCAGTACTTC; cdr3_aa: CASSRDEETQYF; clone_size: -; cdr3_length: 12; d_call: -; j_call: TRBJ2-5; v_call: TRBV18
cdr3_nt: TGTGCCAGCAGCCATGGGACGGGAGACAATCAGCCCCAGCATTTT; cdr3_aa: CASSHGTGDNQPQHF; clone_size: once; cdr3_length: 15; d_call: -; j_call: TRBJ1-5; v_call: TRBV5-5
cdr3_nt: TGTGCCAGCAGCTTACAGTCCACCGGGGAGCTGTTTTTT; cdr3_aa: CASSLQSTGELFF; clone_size: -; cdr3_length: 13; d_call: -; j_call: TRBJ2-2; v_call: TRBV7-9
cdr3_nt: TGTGCCAGCAGTTTAATGGCGCATGGCTACACCTTC; cdr3_aa: CASSLMAHGYTF; clone_size: -; cdr3_length: 12; d_call: -; j_call: TRBJ1-2; v_call: TRBV28